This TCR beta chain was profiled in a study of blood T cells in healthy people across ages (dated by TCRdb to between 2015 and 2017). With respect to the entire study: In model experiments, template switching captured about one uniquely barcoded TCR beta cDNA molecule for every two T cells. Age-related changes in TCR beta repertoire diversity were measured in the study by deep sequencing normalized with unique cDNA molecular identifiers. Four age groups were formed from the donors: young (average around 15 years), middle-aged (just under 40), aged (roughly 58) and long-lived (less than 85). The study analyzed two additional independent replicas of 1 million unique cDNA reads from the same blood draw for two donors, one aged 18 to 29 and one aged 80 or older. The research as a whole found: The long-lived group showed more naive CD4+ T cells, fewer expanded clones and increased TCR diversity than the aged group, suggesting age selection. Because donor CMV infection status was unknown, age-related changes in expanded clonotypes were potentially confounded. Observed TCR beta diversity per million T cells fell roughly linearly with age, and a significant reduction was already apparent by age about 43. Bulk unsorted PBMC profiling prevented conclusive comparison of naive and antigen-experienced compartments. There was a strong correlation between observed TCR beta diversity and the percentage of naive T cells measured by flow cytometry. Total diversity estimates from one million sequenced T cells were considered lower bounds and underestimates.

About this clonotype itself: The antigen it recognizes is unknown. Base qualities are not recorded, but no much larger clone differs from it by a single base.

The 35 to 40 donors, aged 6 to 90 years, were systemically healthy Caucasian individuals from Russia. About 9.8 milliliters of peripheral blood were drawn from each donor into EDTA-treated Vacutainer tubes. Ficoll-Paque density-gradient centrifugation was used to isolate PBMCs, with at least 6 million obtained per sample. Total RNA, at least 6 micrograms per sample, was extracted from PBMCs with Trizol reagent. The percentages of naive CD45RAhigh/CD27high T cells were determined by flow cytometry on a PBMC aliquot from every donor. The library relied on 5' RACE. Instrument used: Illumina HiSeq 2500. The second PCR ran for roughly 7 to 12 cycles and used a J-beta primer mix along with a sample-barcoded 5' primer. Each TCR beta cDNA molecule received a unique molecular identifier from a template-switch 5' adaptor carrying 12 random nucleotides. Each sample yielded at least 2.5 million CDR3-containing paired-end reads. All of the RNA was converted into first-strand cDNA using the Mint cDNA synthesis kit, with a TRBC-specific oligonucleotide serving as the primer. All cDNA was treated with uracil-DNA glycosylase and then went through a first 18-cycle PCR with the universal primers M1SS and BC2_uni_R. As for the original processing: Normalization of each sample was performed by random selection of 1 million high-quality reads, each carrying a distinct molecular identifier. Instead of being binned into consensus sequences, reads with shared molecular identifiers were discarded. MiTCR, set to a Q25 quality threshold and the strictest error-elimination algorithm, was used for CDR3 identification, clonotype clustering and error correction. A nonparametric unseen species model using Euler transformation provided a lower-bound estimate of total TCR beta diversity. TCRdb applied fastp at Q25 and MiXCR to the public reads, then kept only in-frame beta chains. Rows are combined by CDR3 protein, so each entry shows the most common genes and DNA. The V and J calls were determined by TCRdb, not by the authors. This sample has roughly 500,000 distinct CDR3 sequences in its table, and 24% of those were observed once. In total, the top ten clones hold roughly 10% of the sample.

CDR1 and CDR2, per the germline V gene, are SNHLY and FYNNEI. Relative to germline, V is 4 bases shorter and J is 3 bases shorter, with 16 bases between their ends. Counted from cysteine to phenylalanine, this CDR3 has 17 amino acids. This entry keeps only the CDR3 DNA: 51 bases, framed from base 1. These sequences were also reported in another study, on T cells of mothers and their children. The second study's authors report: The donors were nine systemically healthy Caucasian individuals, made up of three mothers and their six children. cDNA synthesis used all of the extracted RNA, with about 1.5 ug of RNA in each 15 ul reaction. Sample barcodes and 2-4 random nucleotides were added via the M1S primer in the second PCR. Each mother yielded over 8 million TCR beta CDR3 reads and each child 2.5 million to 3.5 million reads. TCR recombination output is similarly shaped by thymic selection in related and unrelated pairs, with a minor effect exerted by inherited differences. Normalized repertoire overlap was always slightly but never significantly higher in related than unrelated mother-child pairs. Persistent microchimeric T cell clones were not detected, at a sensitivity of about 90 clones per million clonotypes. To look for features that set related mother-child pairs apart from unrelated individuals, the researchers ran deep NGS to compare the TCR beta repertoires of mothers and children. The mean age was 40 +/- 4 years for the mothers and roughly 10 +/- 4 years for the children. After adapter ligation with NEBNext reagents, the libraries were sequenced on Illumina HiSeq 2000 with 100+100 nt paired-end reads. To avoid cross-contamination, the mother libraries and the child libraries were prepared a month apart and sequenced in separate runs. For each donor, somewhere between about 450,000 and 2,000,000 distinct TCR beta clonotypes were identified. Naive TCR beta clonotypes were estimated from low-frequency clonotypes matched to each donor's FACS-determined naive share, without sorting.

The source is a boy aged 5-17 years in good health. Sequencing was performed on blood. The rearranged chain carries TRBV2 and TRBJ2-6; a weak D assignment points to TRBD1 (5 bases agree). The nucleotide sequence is TGTGCCAGCAGTGTTATGGGGCTAAGTGATGGGGCCAACGTCCTGACTTTC. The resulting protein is CASSVMGLSDGANVLTF.